Listed here are 21 T cell receptor beta chains from one sample, sequenced in a study of shared clonotypes between healthy human individuals. Using immunoSEQ multiplex PCR, the repertoire was profiled, and TCRdb retains in-frame clones only, with some absent. The table lists about 380,000 clones, 96% of them singletons, with 0.32% in the top ten. The material sequenced was memory CD8+ T cells sorted from blood. Subset denoted: CD45RO+ cells pooled with CCR7-negative TemRA cells. These receptors all stem from a man aged 25-45 years in good health.

The chain has TRBV27 and TRBJ1-1; D possibly corresponds to TRBD1 (5 bases). CDR1 and CDR2 from the germline V gene are MNHEY and SMNVEV (reference sequence). The CDR3 consists of 14 residues. V shed 2 bases and J shed 4 bases, with 11 bases lying between them. The DNA of the CDR3 is TGTGCCAGCAGTTTACCCGGGACGAGCACTGAAGCTTTCTTT. Translation: CASSLPGTSTEAFF.

Notes on this clone: Other nucleotide sequences in the sample specify the same CDR3. The chain combines TRBV7-9 with TRBJ1-1, with 7 positions matching TRBD1. This CDR3 has 14 residues. Germline CDR1 SEHNR, CDR2 FQNEAQ (reference sequence). V dropped 5 bases and J dropped 3; count of bases not matched to a gene: 6. CDR3 residues: CASSLQGGDTEAFF. DNA of the CDR3: TGTGCCAGCAGCCTCCAGGGGGGGGACACTGAAGCTTTCTTT.

The gene calls are TRBV28 and TRBJ2-7; 11 bases agree with TRBD1. There are 15 residues in the CDR3. The ends lost 6 bases at V and 2 bases at J; junction bases unmatched: 6. Looked up from germline, CDR1 is MDHEN and CDR2 is SYDVKM. The CDR3 loop reads CASRPPGQGAYEQYF. CDR3 in DNA: TGTGCCAGCAGACCACCGGGACAGGGGGCCTACGAGCAGTACTTC.

The J gene is TRBJ1-1, the V gene TRBV6-5, with 11 bases identical to TRBD1. The germline gives CDR1 MNHEY, CDR2 SVGAGI. The ends lost 7 bases at V and 5 bases at J; junction bases unmatched: 9. CDR3 length equals 15 residues. The CDR3 nucleotides read TGTGCCAGCACTACACGCGGGACAGGGGGTACTGAAGCTTTCTTT. It codes for CASTTRGTGGTEAFF.

The chain couples TRBV5-1 to TRBJ2-5; D is undetermined. This CDR3 is built from 12 residues. V gave up 1 base and J gave up 5 bases, with 6 bases separating them. CDR1 is SGHRS, CDR2 YFSETQ, per germline. CDR3 residues: CASSLRRETQYF. The CDR3 bases are TGCGCCAGCAGCTTGCGTAGGGAGACCCAGTACTTC.

This rearrangement joins TRBV7-9 to TRBJ2-7, with D uncertain. Germline values: CDR1 SEHNR, CDR2 FQNEAQ (reference sequence). The V gene lost 3 bases and the J gene lost 4 bases, with 10 bases spanning the gap. The CDR3 loop spans 13 amino acids. CDR3 bases: TGTGCCAGCAGCTTTTTTCCTGCTTACGAGCAGTACTTC. Encoded protein: CASSFFPAYEQYF.

This sequence joins TRBV7-2 and TRBJ2-5; 8 bases align to TRBD1. The CDR3 has 13 amino acids. Trimming removed 8 bases from V and 1 base from J; junction bases left unmatched: 3. The V gene's germline CDR1 is SGHTA and CDR2 FQGNSA. The CDR3 loop reads CASQGAPQETQYF. CDR3 sequence (DNA): TGTGCCAGCCAGGGGGCCCCCCAAGAGACCCAGTACTTC.

The gene calls are TRBV28 and TRBJ1-1, with 7 bases matching TRBD1. Germline values: CDR1 MDHEN, CDR2 SYDVKM. The length of the CDR3 is 12 residues. J was trimmed by 11 bases and V by 4 bases; bases with no gene match: 7. CDR3 region: CASSWGQLVAFF. The DNA of the CDR3 is TGTGCCAGCAGTTGGGGACAGCTAGTCGCTTTCTTT.

This chain connects TRBV4-1 to TRBJ1-3; no clear D gene. Deletions cut 3 bases from V and 0 bases from J, with 6 bases between. CDR1 is MGHRA, CDR2 YSYEKL, per germline. The CDR3 is 14 residues long. The CDR3: CASSQIISGNTIYF. CDR3 in DNA: TGCGCCAGCAGCCAGATCATCTCTGGAAACACCATATATTTT.

The chain is built from TRBV10-1 and TRBJ2-4; D is unclear. The CDR3 is 15 residues long. The germline CDR1 and CDR2 sequences are WNHNN and SYGVQD (reference sequence). The V end was cut by 2 bases, the J end by 0 bases, with 8 bases between. The CDR3 is CASSEGSVAKNIQYF. The CDR3 region has the DNA TGCGCCAGCAGTGAGGGGTCGGTAGCCAAAAACATTCAGTACTTC.

V and J are TRBV27 and TRBJ2-4; 12 bases map to TRBD2. The CDR3 has 14 amino acids. CDR1 and CDR2 from the germline V gene are MNHEY and SMNVEV (reference sequence). V was pared by 6 bases and J by 4 bases, with 1 base of the junction left unmatched. The CDR3 nucleotides read TGTGCCAGCAGCGGGACTAGCGGGAAAAACATTCAGTACTTC. Its translation: CASSGTSGKNIQYF.

The rearrangement joins TRBV28 to TRBJ1-1, with 9 nucleotides matching TRBD1. The CDR3 loop spans 19 amino acids. Germline assignment: CDR1 MDHEN and CDR2 SYDVKM. V trimming: 7 bases; J trimming: 4 bases; junction bases outside the gene matches: 22. In DNA, the CDR3 is TGTGCCAGCACCTGGGGACATGGGACAGGGCGACCGGGGAGCACTGAAGCTTTCTTT. Its protein product is CASTWGHGTGRPGSTEAFF.

The rearrangement joins TRBV27 to TRBJ1-4; D not certain. The CDR3 consists of 14 residues. The V end was cut by 5 bases, the J end by 8 bases, with 15 bases between. Per germline, CDR1 MNHEY and CDR2 SMNVEV (reference sequence). CDR3 coding DNA: TGTGCCAGCAGTGCATCCTACCCTCCCGAAAAACTGTTTTTT. Translated, it gives CASSASYPPEKLFF.

The rearrangement uses TRBV29-1 and TRBJ1-2; 9 nucleotides align to TRBD1. The V and J ends lost 7 bases and 1 base, in that order; junction bases with no gene match: 7. Germline loops: CDR1 SQVTM, CDR2 ANQGSEA. This CDR3 has 14 amino acids. Here the CDR3 DNA reads TGCAGCGCGGGACAGGGCCGGGGTAACTATGGCTACACCTTC. Amino acids: CSAGQGRGNYGYTF. Together with reference TRBV29-1 and TRBJ1-2, the CDR3 gives the full variable domain: SAVISQKPSRDICQRGTSLTIQCQVDSQVTMMFWYRQQPGQSLTLIATANQGSEATYESGFVIDKFPISRPNLTFSTLTVSNMSPEDSSIYLCSAGQGRGNYGYTFGSGTRLTVV.

The V gene is TRBV6-5, the J gene TRBJ1-3; D possibly corresponds to TRBD1 (5 bases). Germline V gene lookup returns CDR1 MNHEY and CDR2 SVGAGI. The CDR3 sequence is 14 residues long. Trimming removed 2 bases from V and 0 bases from J, with 5 bases in between. Here the CDR3 DNA reads TGTGCCAGCAGTTACAGGGGCTCTGGAAACACCATATATTTT. Amino acids: CASSYRGSGNTIYF.

This chain links TRBV4-1 with TRBJ2-5, with 7 bases matching TRBD2. Trimming at V came to 0 bases and at J to 5 bases, leaving 9 bases not matched to a gene. The CDR3 consists of 16 residues. Germline values: CDR1 MGHRA, CDR2 YSYEKL. CDR3 DNA sequence: TGCGCCAGCAGCCAAGATCGGAGGGAGGGCCGCGAGACCCAGTACTTC. Translating it yields CASSQDRREGRETQYF.

The rearrangement links TRBV14 to TRBJ2-7, with 7 bases identical to TRBD1. This CDR3 is built from 13 residues. V gave up 9 bases and J gave up 2 bases; unmatched junction bases: 7. Germline CDR1 and CDR2: SGHDN and FVKESK. CDR3: CASLSTGTYEQYF. The CDR3 coding sequence is TGTGCCAGTCTATCGACAGGGACCTACGAGCAGTACTTC.

V usage is TRBV7-9 and J usage is TRBJ2-5, with 7 bases identical to TRBD1. The CDR3 sequence is 15 residues long. Germline V lookup: CDR1 SEHNR, CDR2 FQNEAQ (reference sequence). J lost 0 bases, V lost 5 bases, and 6 bases had no gene match. The CDR3: CASSRGTVYQETQYF. CDR3 DNA sequence: TGTGCCAGCAGCCGTGGGACAGTGTACCAAGAGACCCAGTACTTC.

In this sample, this clone turned up a few times. The rearrangement uses TRBV6-5 and TRBJ1-5; D gene uncertain. Trimming stripped 6 bases from V and 5 bases from J, with 11 bases between. CDR1 MNHEY and CDR2 SVGAGI come from the germline V gene. This CDR3 has 13 residues. This chain's CDR3 is CASSRTVDQPQHF. In DNA, the CDR3 is TGTGCCAGCAGCCGAACAGTCGATCAGCCCCAGCATTTT.

The V call is TRBV5-1, the J call TRBJ2-3; 7 bases align to TRBD1. CDR1 is SGHRS, CDR2 YFSETQ, per germline. Trimming removed 1 base from V and 4 bases from J; junction bases left unmatched: 6. The CDR3 has 15 amino acids. The CDR3 spells CASSLNPTGADTQYF. The CDR3 region has the DNA TGCGCCAGCAGCTTGAACCCTACAGGGGCAGATACGCAGTATTTT.

The rearrangement joins TRBV25-1 to TRBJ1-4; 7 bases fit TRBD1. J was trimmed by 6 bases and V by 4 bases; bases with no gene match: 8. This CDR3 contains 15 residues. Germline V gene data show CDR1 as MGHDK and CDR2 as SYGVNS. The CDR3 reads CASSGGDSRYEKLFF. The CDR3 DNA reads as TGTGCCAGCAGTGGGGGGGACAGCCGCTATGAAAAACTGTTTTTT. Variable domain in full (rest from reference TRBV25-1 and TRBJ1-4): EADIYQTPRYLVIGTGKKITLECSQTMGHDKMYWYQQDPGMELHLIHYSYGVNSTEKGDLSSESTVSRIRTEHFPLTLESARPSHTSQYLCASSGGDSRYEKLFFGSGTQLSVL.